One T cell receptor (beta chain) is described in this entry. Its specificity is unknown. Samples underwent the assay at deep level. Sequenced by immunoSEQ multiplex PCR; TCRdb stores in-frame clones only, minus some. The sample has some 2,100,000 clones; about 94% are singletons. These data come from a study of shared clonotypes between healthy human individuals. The study's findings and limits: Rarefaction gave evidence that sorted-subset sequencing remained incomplete despite large depth.

The ends lost 4 bases at V and 3 bases at J; junction bases unmatched: 3. Germline assignment: CDR1 SGHRS and CDR2 YFSETQ. There are 15 residues in the CDR3. The sequence was collected from a man younger than 35 in good health. The V call is TRBV5-1, the J call TRBJ2-3, with 12 bases identical to TRBD2. Sequencing input: naive CD4+ T cells sorted from blood. Subset of the sample: CD45RA+ positively selected. The CDR3 here is CASSVTSGGTDTQYF. The CDR3 DNA reads as TGCGCCAGCAGCGTAACTAGCGGGGGGACAGATACGCAGTATTTT.